This TCR beta chain was recorded in a study of shared clonotypes between healthy human individuals. As for the study in general: Each donor's CD4 naive and CD4 memory cells filled three plates apiece, CD8 naive two, and CD8 memory one.

Sequenced by immunoSEQ multiplex PCR; TCRdb stores in-frame clones only, minus some. The repertoire consists of over a million clones, with 65% to 80% occurring once and the leading ten covering approximately 1.3%. Germline values: CDR1 SEHNR, CDR2 FQNEAQ (reference sequence). Losses at the gene ends were 3 bases for V and 4 bases for J; bases not matched to a gene: 7. The CDR3 contains 15 residues. Donors comprised healthy HIV-negative adults lacking recent acute infections or vaccinations. Every contributor of samples was a Caucasian grown-up residing in Nashville, Tennessee. Splitting of CD4+ cells produced CD45RA+ naive and CD45RA-negative memory subsets.

Sequenced material: memory CD4+ T cells sorted from blood. Subset: CD45RA-negative fraction. This receptor was obtained from a man aged 18 to 30 in good health. This chain connects TRBV7-9 to TRBJ2-5; 8 nucleotides line up with TRBD2. The CDR3 DNA follows: TGTGCCAGCAGCTTGAGACTAGCGAACTCAGAGACCCAGTACTTC. Translation: CASSLRLANSETQYF.